What follows describes a single T cell receptor beta chain. This entry is derived from a study of shared clonotypes between healthy human individuals. CD45RO-negative, CCR7-positively selected cells formed the naive CD8 fraction, excluding terminally differentiated effector memory CD45RA+ cells. Using immunoSEQ multiplex PCR, the repertoire was profiled, and TCRdb retains in-frame clones only, with some absent. This sample has over 2,000,000 clones, with approximately 92% found just once. The receptor was derived from a man younger than 35 in good health. Some clones in this sample may be carry-over from other donors' samples. Specimen: naive CD8+ T cells from PBMCs.

The CDR3 protein is CASGRRRVLDCYEQYF. CDR3 nucleotide sequence: TGCGCCAGCGGAAGGAGAAGGGTGCTAGACTGCTACGAGCAGTACTTC. The chain carries TRBV23-1 and TRBJ2-7; D is uncertain. TRBV23-1 belongs to the ORF category, with a function that is uncertain. The ends were cut back, 8 bases at V and 3 bases at J, with 23 bases in the middle. This CDR3 is built from 16 residues.